This T cell receptor beta chain was captured in a study of blood T cell repertoires in COVID-19. The CDR3 is made up of 12 amino acids. Germline V lookup: CDR1 KGHSH, CDR2 LQKENI. The J segment lost 7 bases and the V segment lost 3 bases, leaving 0 bases of the junction unmatched. Method: immunoSEQ multiplex PCR; TCRdb's copy keeps in-frame clones and lacks some. This table has 150,000 or so clones, about 88% appearing once. Details on this clone: Other nucleotide sequences from this sample produce the same CDR3.

This receptor was identified in a woman of 80 years or more with acute or convalescent COVID-19. Material for sequencing was peripheral blood. This sequence joins TRBV18 and TRBJ2-1; the match to TRBD2 covers 7 bases. Here the CDR3 reads CASSPGGNEQFF. The CDR3 bases are TGTGCCAGCTCACCGGGGGGGAATGAGCAGTTCTTC.